The present T cell receptor beta chain was sequenced within a study of identifying expanded T cells in peripheral blood. Repertoires were generated with immunoSEQ multiplex PCR, while TCRdb's copy carries only in-frame clones and drops some. The sample has tens of thousands of clones, about 85% seen once. Findings and caveats of the study: About 1.2 clones differed between technical replicates, versus approximately 17 and 20 over time.

This clone appeared a few times. Its antigen is unidentified. Trimming removed 1 base from V and 4 bases from J, with 16 bases in between. The CDR3 runs 16 residues. The germline V gene has CDR1 MGHRA and CDR2 YSYEKL. The sample consisted of blood. This chain joins TRBV4-1 and TRBJ2-5; perhaps TRBD2 as D (5 bases). This clonotype originated in a person between 18 and 75 years old in good health. The CDR3, as DNA: TGCGCCAGCAGCCAAGGATTGTCGGGGAATGGAGAGACCCAGTACTTC. Protein sequence: CASSQGLSGNGETQYF.